These 28 T cell receptor beta chains came from one sample sequenced in a study of CD8 T cells in ankylosing spondylitis. Study outcomes and limitations: Typical of ankylosing spondylitis blood, it appeared, was a TCR beta motif of several highly homologous variants.

TCRdb analysed the 5' RACE reads with MiXCR anew, one entry per CDR3 protein. The table includes a few hundred thousand distinct CDR3 sequences, roughly 8% detected once. For these receptors, no antigen is known. The sequenced sample was blood, either unsorted or a sorted T cell fraction (not recorded which). These TCRs come from a male donor with ankylosing spondylitis.

The V and J genes are TRBV5-1 and TRBJ2-7; 11 bases fit TRBD2. CDR3 length equals 17 residues. Germline CDR1 is SGHRS and CDR2 is YFSETQ. J was trimmed by 5 bases and V by 4 bases; bases with no gene match: 14. The CDR3 nucleotides are TGCGCCAGCAGCCCAGATCCGGGACTAGCGGTCTACCACGAGCAGTACTTC. As protein: CASSPDPGLAVYHEQYF.

This clonotype was detected a few times. The chain recombines TRBV7-9 with TRBJ1-2, with D possibly being TRBD1 (6 bases). The germline CDR1 and CDR2 sequences are SEHNR and FQNEAQ (reference sequence). This CDR3 is 14 amino acids long. The germline V and J ends were trimmed by 5 bases and 7 bases, with 17 bases remaining between them. The CDR3 region is CASSHGHGGGGYTF. CDR3 DNA: TGTGCCAGCAGCCATGGACACGGAGGGGGTGGCTACACCTTC.

The gene calls are TRBV7-3 and TRBJ2-2; D uncertain. Trimming removed 8 bases from V and 7 bases from J, with 11 bases in between. Germline V gene lookup returns CDR1 SGHTA and CDR2 FQGTGA. There are 12 residues in the CDR3. CDR3 loop: CASCQGHGELFF. Here the CDR3 DNA reads TGTGCCAGCTGCCAAGGGCACGGGGAGCTGTTTTTT.

There are a few counts of this clonotype. This rearrangement joins TRBV28 to TRBJ2-6, with D possibly being TRBD1 (5 bases). Germline values: CDR1 MDHEN, CDR2 SYDVKM. Trimming removed 7 bases at V and 0 bases at J, with 19 bases between. This CDR3 is built from 18 residues. For the CDR3, the DNA is TGTGCCAGCAACCGCCGGGTGGTTAGGGGCTCTGGGGCCAACGTCCTGACTTTC. This translates into CASNRRVVRGSGANVLTF.

In its sample, this clonotype was seen a few times. The chain recombines TRBV9 with TRBJ1-3, with TRBD1 identical over 9 bases. Germline V gene lookup returns CDR1 SGDLS and CDR2 YYNGEE. The length of the CDR3 is 16 residues. V lost 3 bases to trimming and J lost 3 bases; unmatched junction nucleotides: 7. The CDR3 coding sequence is TGTGCCAGCAGCGCGCCCTGGGGACAGGGTGGAAACACCATATATTTT. Residues: CASSAPWGQGGNTIYF.

The V and J genes are TRBV4-1 and TRBJ2-3; TRBD1 might be the D (7 bases). Germline CDR1 and CDR2: MGHRA and YSYEKL. This CDR3 is 14 amino acids long. Between the trimmed V and J ends, which lost 1 base and 7 bases, there was a span of 12 bases. Here the CDR3 DNA reads TGCGCCAGCAGCCAAGTCCCAGGGGGGAATACGCAGTATTTT. The encoded protein is CASSQVPGGNTQYF.

The table lists this clonotype with a few counts. The V call is TRBV5-1, the J call TRBJ2-1; 8 bases map to TRBD2. Germline loops: CDR1 SGHRS, CDR2 YFSETQ. This CDR3 spans 18 amino acids. The J segment lost 0 bases and the V segment lost 0 bases, leaving 8 bases of the junction unmatched. The CDR3, as DNA: TGCGCCAGCAGCTTGGAGCCGGGACTAGGAAGCTCCTACAATGAGCAGTTCTTC. Its translation: CASSLEPGLGSSYNEQFF.

The chain carries TRBV27 and TRBJ2-7; TRBD2 matches at 8 bases. CDR3 length equals 17 residues. After removal of 3 bases from V and 6 bases from J, the junction contained 16 bases not matched to a gene. Germline values: CDR1 MNHEY, CDR2 SMNVEV (reference sequence). CDR3 amino acids: CASSFALIPAGGSEQYF. In DNA, the CDR3 is TGTGCCAGCAGTTTCGCCTTGATACCGGCGGGAGGTTCCGAGCAGTACTTC.

V gene TRBV7-9 combines with J gene TRBJ2-1; tentatively, D is TRBD2 (6 bases). There are 14 residues in the CDR3. Germline-derived CDR1 and CDR2 are SEHNR and FQNEAQ (reference sequence). Trimming took 5 bases from V and 9 from J, leaving 17 bases between them. The CDR3 protein is CASSVTSPLAEQFF. The CDR3 region has the DNA TGTGCCAGCAGCGTGACTAGTCCCCTTGCTGAGCAGTTCTTC.

The V gene is TRBV18, the J gene TRBJ2-6; the D gene is possibly TRBD2 (5 bases). Germline loops: CDR1 KGHSH, CDR2 LQKENI. V lost 1 base and J lost 6, with 10 bases in between. The CDR3 has 15 residues. CDR3 coding DNA: TGTGCCAGCTCACCACTAGCGAGGGCGGCCAACGTCCTGACTTTC. Translated, it gives CASSPLARAANVLTF.

The chain has TRBV20-1 and TRBJ2-7, with D possibly being TRBD2 (5 bases). Germline V CDR1 and CDR2: DFQATT, SNEGSKA (reference sequence). The CDR3 length is 14 residues. Trimming cost V 6 bases and J 3 bases, with 18 bases left between them. Here the CDR3 DNA reads TGCAGTGCCGAGTCAAGCGGAACCATCTACGAGCAGTACTTC. Its translation: CSAESSGTIYEQYF.

Only a few counts were recorded for this clonotype. This chain links TRBV18 with TRBJ1-5; weak D call: TRBD1 (5 bases). The CDR3 runs to 17 residues. Per the germline V gene, CDR1 is KGHSH and CDR2 is LQKENI. Trimming pared 4 bases from V and 2 bases from J, leaving 18 bases between. The CDR3 DNA is TGTGCCAGCTCACAAATGTCGCAGGGTCACGGCAATCAGCCCCAGCATTTT. It encodes CASSQMSQGHGNQPQHF.

The V call is TRBV6-5, the J call TRBJ2-7; D unclear. Germline CDR1 MNHEY, CDR2 SVGAGI. With 0 bases removed from V and 5 bases from J, the gap between germline ends came to 17 bases. The CDR3 totals 16 residues. The CDR3 is CASSYSGGPPPDEQYF. The CDR3 nucleotides are TGTGCCAGCAGTTACTCGGGCGGTCCTCCCCCGGACGAGCAGTACTTC.

This clonotype was seen a few times. The CDR3 here is CASSYTTGVVGEAFF. The DNA of the CDR3 is TGTGCCAGCAGTTACACGACAGGGGTCGTAGGTGAAGCTTTCTTT. This chain links TRBV6-5 with TRBJ1-1; the match to TRBD1 covers 8 bases. Germline-derived CDR1 and CDR2 are MNHEY and SVGAGI. The ends lost 2 bases at V and 7 bases at J; junction bases unmatched: 9. The length of the CDR3 is 15 residues.

The rearrangement links TRBV29-1 to TRBJ2-7; 9 positions agree with TRBD1. V trimming: 6 bases; J trimming: 3 bases; junction bases outside the gene matches: 9. The length of the CDR3 is 14 residues. Germline lookup yields CDR1 SQVTM and CDR2 ANQGSEA. The CDR3 spells CSVLDRGRDYEQYF. The CDR3 region has the DNA TGCAGCGTATTGGACAGGGGCAGAGACTACGAGCAGTACTTC.

The rearrangement uses TRBV5-1 and TRBJ2-1; 10 bases map to TRBD2. This CDR3 contains 15 residues. V shed 2 bases, J shed 5 bases, and the junction held 4 bases outside the gene matches. CDR1 SGHRS and CDR2 YFSETQ come from the germline V gene. CDR3 in amino acids: CASSFLAGAHNEQFF. DNA of the CDR3: TGCGCCAGCAGCTTTCTAGCGGGAGCTCACAATGAGCAGTTCTTC.

This clonotype has a count of ten or more. This sequence joins TRBV10-3 and TRBJ1-1, with 8 bases lining up with TRBD1. The CDR3 runs 11 residues. With 2 bases clipped from V and 11 bases from J, the junction kept 1 base outside the gene matches. Germline V CDR1 and CDR2: ENHRY, SYGVKD. The CDR3 here is CAISEQGAAFF. As DNA, the CDR3 is TGTGCCATCAGTGAGCAGGGGGCTGCTTTCTTT.

This clonotype was counted a few times. CDR3 loop: CASSPSRQGAHEQFF. The CDR3 nucleotides read TGTGCCAGCAGCCCCAGCCGACAGGGGGCTCATGAGCAGTTCTTC. The chain has TRBV5-4 and TRBJ2-1; 10 positions match TRBD1. V was pared by 4 bases and J by 8 bases, with 9 bases of the junction left unmatched. Germline assignment: CDR1 SGHNT and CDR2 YYREEE (reference sequence). The CDR3 totals 15 residues.

This clonotype showed up just a few times. V gene TRBV7-8 combines with J gene TRBJ2-3, with TRBD2 identical over 12 bases. From germline, CDR1 is SGHVS and CDR2 FQNEAQ. The ends lost 4 bases at V and 2 bases at J; junction bases unmatched: 4. The CDR3 runs 16 residues. The CDR3 reads CASSSLAGGLTDTQYF. In DNA form, the CDR3 reads TGTGCCAGCAGCTCTCTAGCGGGAGGGCTCACAGATACGCAGTATTTT.

This clonotype was seen at least ten times. The V and J genes are TRBV7-2 and TRBJ2-1; the match to TRBD2 covers 10 bases. The CDR3 loop spans 15 amino acids. The V and J ends lost 1 base and 7 bases, in that order; junction bases with no gene match: 4. The germline gives CDR1 SGHTA, CDR2 FQGNSA. CDR3 amino acids: CASSLGTSGVNEQFF. CDR3 DNA: TGTGCCAGCAGCTTAGGTACTAGCGGGGTTAATGAGCAGTTCTTC.

In its sample, this clonotype was seen a few times. V usage is TRBV12-3 or TRBV12-4 and J usage is TRBJ2-7; tentatively, D is TRBD2 (6 bases). The CDR3 has 15 amino acids. V lost 6 bases and J 0 bases, leaving 15 bases between the germline ends. CDR3 DNA sequence: TGTGCCAGCAGGGTGCTAGGGACTCTCTCCTACGAGCAGTACTTC. Residues: CASRVLGTLSYEQYF.

This clonotype appeared a few times. This chain connects TRBV19 to TRBJ1-5, with a tentative D call TRBD1 (6 bases). V was cut by 5 bases and J by 9 bases, with 14 bases left in between. Germline values: CDR1 LNHDA, CDR2 SQIVND (reference sequence). The CDR3 loop spans 13 amino acids. CDR3 DNA: TGTGCCAGTAGTCCGGGGGCAAGGGGGCCCCAGCATTTT. This codes for CASSPGARGPQHF.

The chain combines TRBV5-1 with TRBJ2-2; no reliable D call. This CDR3 has 15 amino acids. V was trimmed by 4 bases and J by 0 bases, leaving 10 bases between them. Germline-derived CDR1 and CDR2 are SGHRS and YFSETQ. CDR3 residues: CASSLSATNTGELFF. The CDR3 coding sequence is TGCGCCAGCAGCCTCTCGGCAACGAACACCGGGGAGCTGTTTTTT.

This clonotype was picked up many times. The chain employs TRBV5-1 and TRBJ2-2, with TRBD2 identical over 7 bases. This CDR3 contains 15 residues. Germline-derived CDR1 and CDR2 are SGHRS and YFSETQ. V lost 5 bases, J lost 5 bases, and 9 bases stayed unmatched. The CDR3 spells CASSYTGTTTGELFF. The CDR3 DNA reads as TGCGCCAGCAGTTATACCGGGACTACAACCGGGGAGCTGTTTTTT.

The V gene is TRBV5-5, the J gene TRBJ2-3, with TRBD2 matching over 8 bases. The length of the CDR3 is 16 residues. Germline CDR1 and CDR2: SGHKS and YYEKEE (reference sequence). V gave up 3 bases and J gave up 3 bases; unmatched junction bases: 9. The CDR3 sequence is CASSSTGREATDTQYF. The DNA of the CDR3 is TGTGCCAGCAGCTCTACGGGGCGGGAGGCTACAGATACGCAGTATTTT.

The chain recombines TRBV3-1 with TRBJ2-7; 7 bases fit TRBD2. The V gene end was trimmed by 8 bases and the J gene end by 3 bases; junction bases not matched to a gene: 10. The length of the CDR3 is 14 residues. Germline CDR1 is LGHDT and CDR2 is YNNKEL (reference sequence). The CDR3 here is CASGRLADFYEQYF. CDR3 sequence (DNA): TGTGCCAGCGGGAGGCTAGCGGATTTCTACGAGCAGTACTTC.

The chain carries TRBV20-1 and TRBJ2-3; the D is unclear. The CDR3 runs 19 residues. V was clipped by 3 bases and J by 0 bases, with 25 bases between them. CDR1 DFQATT and CDR2 SNEGSKA come from the germline V gene (reference sequence). DNA of the CDR3: TGCAGTGCTAGCCGCGTTCAGTTGGTATTGCGTGGGAGCACAGATACGCAGTATTTT. This gives the protein CSASRVQLVLRGSTDTQYF.

This clonotype was seen at least ten times. The chain links TRBV20-1 to TRBJ2-3, with TRBD1 matching over 10 bases. V trimming: 3 bases; J trimming: 3 bases; junction bases outside the gene matches: 15. Germline loops: CDR1 DFQATT, CDR2 SNEGSKA (reference sequence). The CDR3 has 18 amino acids. CDR3 in DNA: TGCAGTGCTAGCCCCGGGACAGGGGCCATCAGAGGTACAGATACGCAGTATTTT. Translating gives CSASPGTGAIRGTDTQYF.